This TCR beta chain was recovered during a study of a mutant IDH1 vaccine in newly diagnosed glioma. Turning to the study itself: Former treatment meant radiotherapy, temozolomide, or both; the majority had gotten both.

The assay was immunoSEQ multiplex PCR, and TCRdb's table has in-frame clones only and misses some. The table lists about 66,000 clones, 65% to 90% of them singletons, with over 2.5% in the top ten. The V end was cut by 1 base, the J end by 2 bases, with 11 bases between. Germline-derived CDR1 and CDR2 are SGHRS and YFSETQ. There are 15 residues in the CDR3. Time point noted: baseline, week 1 (first vaccination visit). The sample's treatment: pre-vaccination baseline after standard-of-care therapy. Donors had new WHO grade 3 or 4 IDH1-mutant, ATRX-lost astrocytomas. Sequencing used PBMCs, obtained from a glioma patient treated with radiotherapy, temozolomide or both. The sequence derives from a man aged 25 to 40 with glioma. The chain uses TRBV5-1 and TRBJ2-3; perhaps TRBD1 as D (6 bases). The CDR3 DNA reads as TGCGCCAGCAGCTTGAACCAGGGGCCCACAGATACGCAGTATTTT. Translated, it gives CASSLNQGPTDTQYF.